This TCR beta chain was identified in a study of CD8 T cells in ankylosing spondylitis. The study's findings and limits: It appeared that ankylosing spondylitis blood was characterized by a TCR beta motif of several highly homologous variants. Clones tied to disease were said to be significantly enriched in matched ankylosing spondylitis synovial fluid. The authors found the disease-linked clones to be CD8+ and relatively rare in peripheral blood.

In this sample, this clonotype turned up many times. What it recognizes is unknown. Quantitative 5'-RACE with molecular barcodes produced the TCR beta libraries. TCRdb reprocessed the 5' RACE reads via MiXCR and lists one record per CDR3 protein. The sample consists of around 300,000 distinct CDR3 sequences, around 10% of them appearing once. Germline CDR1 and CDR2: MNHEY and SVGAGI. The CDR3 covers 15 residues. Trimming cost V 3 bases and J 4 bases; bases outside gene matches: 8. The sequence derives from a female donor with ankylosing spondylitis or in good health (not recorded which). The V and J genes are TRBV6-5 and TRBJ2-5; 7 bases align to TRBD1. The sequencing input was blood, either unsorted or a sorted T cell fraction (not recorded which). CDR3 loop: CASSYHSTGLETQYF. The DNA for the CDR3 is TGTGCCAGCAGTTATCATTCGACAGGGTTAGAGACCCAGTACTTC.